The 17 T cell receptor beta chains presented below share a single source sample, sequenced in a study of identical twins. TCRdb independently ran MiXCR on the 5' RACE reads; one entry per CDR3 protein. The table records some 660,000 distinct CDR3 sequences, about 9.4% of them present only once. Separately, the same data were catalogued under a study of yellow fever vaccine responses in identical twins.

Sample: PBMCs. The receptor source for this set is a woman under 30 in good health.

This clonotype was counted many times. This chain links TRBV12-3 or TRBV12-4 with TRBJ2-3; D is unresolved. The CDR3 has 11 amino acids. Trimming stripped 7 bases from V and 7 bases from J, with 9 bases between. CDR3 DNA sequence: TGTGCCAGCACCCACTCGAATACGCAGTATTTT. Its translation: CASTHSNTQYF.

This clonotype has a handful of counts. V is TRBV7-9 and J is TRBJ2-1, with unresolved D. Germline loops: CDR1 SEHNR, CDR2 FQNEAQ (reference sequence). The V end was cut by 7 bases, the J end by 4 bases, with 5 bases between. The CDR3 spans 11 residues. CDR3 amino acids: CASTTYNEQFF. The CDR3 nucleotides are TGTGCCAGCACCACGTACAATGAGCAGTTCTTC.

This chain connects TRBV7-9 to TRBJ2-2; a possible D gene is TRBD2 (5 bases). This CDR3 spans 13 amino acids. Looked up from germline, CDR1 is SEHNR and CDR2 is FQNEAQ (reference sequence). Trimming removed 2 bases from V and 5 bases from J, with 6 bases in between. The CDR3 here is CASSLRETGELFF. As DNA, the CDR3 is TGTGCCAGCAGCTTACGGGAAACCGGGGAGCTGTTTTTT.

V usage is TRBV3-1 and J usage is TRBJ2-1, with 7 positions matching TRBD2. CDR1 LGHDT and CDR2 YNNKEL come from the germline V gene (reference sequence). With V trimmed by 8 bases and J by 6 bases, 22 bases remained unmatched. The CDR3 extends over 18 amino acids. The CDR3 sequence is CASCSRDWPGLRTNEQFF. Here the CDR3 DNA reads TGTGCCAGCTGCTCCCGGGACTGGCCGGGACTAAGGACCAATGAGCAGTTCTTC.

This clonotype was counted between two and nine times. V and J are TRBV6-5 and TRBJ2-7; 7 nucleotides match TRBD1. Germline CDR1 MNHEY, CDR2 SVGAGI. The CDR3 extends over 17 amino acids. V shed 0 bases, J shed 3 bases, and the junction held 11 bases outside the gene matches. As DNA, the CDR3 is TGTGCCAGCAGTTACTCGACTCGGGGACAGCAGGTCTACGAGCAGTACTTC. Translated, it gives CASSYSTRGQQVYEQYF.

This clonotype was seen only a few times. The V gene is TRBV20-1, the J gene TRBJ2-7, with TRBD1 as a possible D gene (7 bases). The length of the CDR3 is 16 residues. CDR1 is DFQATT, CDR2 SNEGSKA, per germline (reference sequence). Trimming cost V 1 base and J 4 bases, with 20 bases left between them. The CDR3 sequence: CSARGGGLGDRYEQYF. DNA of the CDR3: TGCAGTGCTAGAGGGGGAGGTTTGGGGGACAGATACGAGCAGTACTTC.

A few counts support this clonotype. The chain combines TRBV7-9 with TRBJ2-3; 8 bases are shared with TRBD2. CDR3 length: 16 residues. Germline trimming cut 5 bases from V and 3 bases from J; bases unmatched to any gene: 10. Germline CDR1 reads SEHNR; CDR2 reads FQNEAQ (reference sequence). Here the CDR3 DNA reads TGTGCCAGCAGCCAACGGGGGGGGGGAGAAACAGATACGCAGTATTTT. Protein sequence: CASSQRGGGETDTQYF.

The chain recombines TRBV27 with TRBJ1-2; tentatively, D is TRBD1 (5 bases). Germline V gives CDR1 MNHEY, CDR2 SMNVEV (reference sequence). V was clipped by 5 bases and J by 5 bases, with 15 bases between them. CDR3 size: 14 residues. CDR3: CASSRDLGSYGYTF. The CDR3 DNA reads as TGTGCCAGCAGTCGGGACCTAGGAAGTTATGGCTACACCTTC.

This chain connects TRBV4-3 to TRBJ2-1; TRBD1 agrees at 10 bases. V shed 5 bases and J 3 bases; nucleotides not matched to a gene: 4. The CDR3 has 15 residues. Germline CDR1 and CDR2: LGHNA and YSLEER. The CDR3 region is CASSKTGGYYNEQFF. In nucleotides, the CDR3 is TGCGCCAGCAGCAAGACAGGGGGCTACTACAATGAGCAGTTCTTC.

This clonotype appeared a few times. V gene TRBV12-3 or TRBV12-4 combines with J gene TRBJ2-5; TRBD1 or TRBD2 may be the D gene (6 bases each). The CDR3 contains 15 residues. V was cut by 5 bases and J by 0 bases, with 13 bases left in between. The CDR3 bases are TGTGCCAGCAGTCAGGGAGGACAGTACCAAGAGACCCAGTACTTC. It encodes CASSQGGQYQETQYF.

This clonotype was seen many times. This chain links TRBV5-1 with TRBJ2-7; the D is unclear. The V end was cut by 0 bases, the J end by 5 bases, with 15 bases between. This CDR3 is built from 15 residues. CDR1 SGHRS and CDR2 YFSETQ come from the germline V gene. This chain's CDR3 is CASSLVGSGNDEQYF. The CDR3 bases are TGCGCCAGCAGCTTGGTAGGGTCAGGAAACGACGAGCAGTACTTC.

The chain uses TRBV2 and TRBJ1-2; TRBD1 aligns across 7 bases. The CDR3 runs to 15 residues. Unmatched junction bases numbered 9, after V lost 8 bases and J lost 0 bases. In germline, CDR1 is SNHLY, CDR2 FYNNEI. The CDR3 coding sequence is TGTGCCAGCGGATCCAGACAGGGAACTAACTATGGCTACACCTTC. Translation gives CASGSRQGTNYGYTF.

This clonotype has only a few counts. This chain uses TRBV5-6 with TRBJ1-5; D uncertain. CDR3 length: 15 amino acids. Germline values: CDR1 SGHDT, CDR2 YYEEEE. The V end was cut by 0 bases, the J end by 0 bases, with 7 bases between. The CDR3 DNA reads TGTGCCAGCAGCTTGGTAAGGGATAGCAATCAGCCCCAGCATTTT. Its translation is CASSLVRDSNQPQHF. Full variable domain (remainder filled in from reference TRBV5-6 and TRBJ1-5): DAGVTQSPTHLIKTRGQQVTLRCSPKSGHDTVSWYQQALGQGPQFIFQYYEEEERQRGNFPDRFSGHQFPNYSSELNVNALLLGDSALYLCASSLVRDSNQPQHFGDGTRLSIL.

The V call is TRBV7-6, the J call TRBJ2-1, with TRBD1 identical over 9 bases. The CDR3 is made up of 17 amino acids. The V segment lost 5 bases and the J segment 2 bases; nucleotides outside the gene matches: 10. CDR1 and CDR2 from the germline V gene are SGHVS and FNYEAQ. CDR3 coding DNA: TGTGCCAGCAGCCGGCCGGGGACAGGGAAGGCCTACAATGAGCAGTTCTTC. This codes for CASSRPGTGKAYNEQFF.

The sample holds a few counts of this clonotype. The chain couples TRBV12-3 or TRBV12-4 to TRBJ2-3; 9 bases match TRBD1. The CDR3 sequence is 15 residues long. The ends lost 2 bases at V and 4 bases at J; junction bases unmatched: 4. The CDR3 loop reads CASSLRDREADTQYF. The DNA for the CDR3 is TGTGCCAGCAGTTTAAGGGACAGGGAAGCAGATACGCAGTATTTT.

This clonotype was seen more than once but under ten times. The chain uses TRBV12-3 or TRBV12-4 and TRBJ2-3, with 12 bases fitting TRBD2. The CDR3 sequence is 18 residues long. V lost 6 bases to trimming and J lost 2 bases; unmatched junction nucleotides: 12. Here the CDR3 reads CASSKTSGGPPLTDTQYF. CDR3 coding DNA: TGTGCCAGCAGCAAAACTAGCGGGGGGCCCCCGCTCACAGATACGCAGTATTTT.

This rearrangement joins TRBV10-3 to TRBJ2-5; TRBD1 agrees at 8 bases. CDR1 and CDR2 (germline): ENHRY, SYGVKD. With V trimmed by 4 bases and J by 0 bases, 4 bases remained unmatched. The CDR3 is 15 residues long. The CDR3 loop reads CAISASTGDQETQYF. The CDR3 DNA reads as TGTGCCATCAGTGCCTCGACAGGGGACCAAGAGACCCAGTACTTC.